This T cell receptor (beta chain) was identified in a study of CD8+ T cells in alopecia areata. General study findings and limits: Higher clonality than in normal scalp was seen in lesional scalp, especially alopecia totalis/universalis.

To note about this clone: The antigen is undetermined.

V shed 6 bases and J shed 5 bases, with 14 bases lying between them. The length of the CDR3 is 15 residues. CDR1 and CDR2 (germline): MGHDK, SYGVNS. RNA was extracted and reverse transcribed into cDNA as the sequencing template. Measured with immunoSEQ multiplex PCR; TCRdb has only the in-frame clones, and not every one. Here the sample spans some 150,000 clones, about 50% being singletons. The study team obtained lesional scalp punch biopsies and peripheral blood from alopecia areata patients. The starting material was CD8+ T cells sorted from blood, obtained at week 0. This chain joins TRBV25-1 and TRBJ1-6; D possibly corresponds to TRBD1 (6 bases). The receptor was isolated from a human donor with alopecia areata. CDR3 nucleotides: TGTGCCAGCAGGGCCGGACAGCCCAATAATTCACCCCTCCACTTT. Its translation: CASRAGQPNNSPLHF. Complete variable domain (other parts from reference TRBV25-1 and TRBJ1-6): EADIYQTPRYLVIGTGKKITLECSQTMGHDKMYWYQQDPGMELHLIHYSYGVNSTEKGDLSSESTVSRIRTEHFPLTLESARPSHTSQYLCASRAGQPNNSPLHFGNGTRLTVT.